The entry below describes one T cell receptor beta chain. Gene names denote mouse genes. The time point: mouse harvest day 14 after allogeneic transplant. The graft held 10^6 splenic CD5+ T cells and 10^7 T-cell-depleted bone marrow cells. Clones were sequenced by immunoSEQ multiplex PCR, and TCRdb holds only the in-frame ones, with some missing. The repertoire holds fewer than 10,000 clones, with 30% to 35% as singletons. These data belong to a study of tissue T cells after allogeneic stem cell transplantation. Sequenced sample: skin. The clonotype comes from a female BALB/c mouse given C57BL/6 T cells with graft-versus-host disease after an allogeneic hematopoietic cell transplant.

CDR3 protein: CSSSPRANTEVFF. Partial CDR3 DNA: TGCTCCAGCAGTCCCAGGGCAAACACAGAAGTCTTC. The gene calls are TRBV23 and TRBJ1-1; the D call TRBD1 from the table was never checked on the DNA. With the read ending 1 residue before the CDR3 end, the germline J gene is used to fill in that end. The CDR3 consists of 13 residues. Germline values: CDR1 KGHTA, CDR2 FQNQQP.